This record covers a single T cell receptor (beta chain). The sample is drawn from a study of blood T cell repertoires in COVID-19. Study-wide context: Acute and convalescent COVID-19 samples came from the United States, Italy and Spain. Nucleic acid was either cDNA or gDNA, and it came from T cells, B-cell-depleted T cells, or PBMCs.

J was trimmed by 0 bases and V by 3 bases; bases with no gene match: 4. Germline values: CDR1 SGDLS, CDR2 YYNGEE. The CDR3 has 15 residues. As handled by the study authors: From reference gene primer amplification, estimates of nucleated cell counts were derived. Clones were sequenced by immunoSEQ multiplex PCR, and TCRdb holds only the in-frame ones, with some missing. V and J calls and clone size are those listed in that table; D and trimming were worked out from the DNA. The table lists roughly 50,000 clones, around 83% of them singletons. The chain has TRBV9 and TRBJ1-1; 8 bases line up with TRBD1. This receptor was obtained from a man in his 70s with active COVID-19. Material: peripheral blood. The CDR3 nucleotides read TGTGCCAGCAGCGCCCGACAGGGGATGAACACTGAAGCTTTCTTT. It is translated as CASSARQGMNTEAFF.